This T cell receptor beta chain is from a study of blood T cell repertoires in COVID-19. In the study overall: Nucleic acid was either cDNA or gDNA, and it came from T cells, B-cell-depleted T cells, or PBMCs.

The protocol was immunoSEQ multiplex PCR, while the TCRdb copy is restricted to in-frame clones and leaves out a portion. The sample holds almost 350,000 clones, 88% seen once. The CDR3 runs 15 residues. CDR1 is SEHNR, CDR2 FQNEAQ, per germline (reference sequence). J gave up 5 bases and V 3 bases, and 6 bases lay outside the gene matches. Adults between roughly 18 and 100 years of age took part from under 30 US areas. Cohort assignment relied on participant-reported clinical history. Exposed enrollees encountered a COVID-19 case at some point within 2 weeks before study entry. The sequence derives from a woman in her twenties or thirties who had been exposed to COVID-19. The sequenced material came from PBMCs or T cells enriched from blood (not recorded which). This chain uses TRBV7-9 with TRBJ2-7; 11 nucleotides align to TRBD2. CDR3 sequence: CASSFMTSGKHEQYF. CDR3 DNA: TGTGCCAGCAGCTTCATGACTAGCGGGAAACACGAGCAGTACTTC.